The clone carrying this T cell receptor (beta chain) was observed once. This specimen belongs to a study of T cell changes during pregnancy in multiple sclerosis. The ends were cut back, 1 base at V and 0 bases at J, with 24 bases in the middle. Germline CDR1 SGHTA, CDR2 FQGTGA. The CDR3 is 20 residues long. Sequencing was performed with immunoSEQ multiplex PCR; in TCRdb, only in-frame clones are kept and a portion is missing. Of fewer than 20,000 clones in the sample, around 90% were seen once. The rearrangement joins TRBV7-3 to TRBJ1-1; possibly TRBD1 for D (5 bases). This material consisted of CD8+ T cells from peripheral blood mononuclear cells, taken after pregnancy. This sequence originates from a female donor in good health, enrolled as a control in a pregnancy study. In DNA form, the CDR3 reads TGTGCCAGCAGCTTAAATGGAGGGACTTCCCCTTCGAACATGAACACTGAAGCTTTCTTT. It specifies CASSLNGGTSPSNMNTEAFF.